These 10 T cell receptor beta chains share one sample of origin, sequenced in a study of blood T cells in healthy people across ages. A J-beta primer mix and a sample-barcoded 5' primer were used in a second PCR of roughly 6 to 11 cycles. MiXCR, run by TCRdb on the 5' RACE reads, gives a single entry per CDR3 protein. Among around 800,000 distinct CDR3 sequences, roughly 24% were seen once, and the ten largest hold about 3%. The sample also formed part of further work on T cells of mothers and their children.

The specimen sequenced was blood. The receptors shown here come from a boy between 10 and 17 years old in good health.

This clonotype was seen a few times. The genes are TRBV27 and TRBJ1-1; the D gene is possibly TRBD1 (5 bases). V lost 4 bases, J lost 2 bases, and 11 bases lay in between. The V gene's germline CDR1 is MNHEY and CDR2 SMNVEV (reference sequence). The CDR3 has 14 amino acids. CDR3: CASSSPGGNTEAFF. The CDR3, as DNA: TGTGCCAGCAGTTCCCCTGGGGGAAACACTGAAGCTTTCTTT.

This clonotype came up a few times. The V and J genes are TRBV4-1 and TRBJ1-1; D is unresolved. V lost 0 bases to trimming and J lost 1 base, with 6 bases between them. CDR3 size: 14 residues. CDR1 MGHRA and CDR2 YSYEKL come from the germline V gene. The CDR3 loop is CASSQDWRNTEAFF. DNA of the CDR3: TGCGCCAGCAGCCAAGATTGGAGGAACACTGAAGCTTTCTTT.

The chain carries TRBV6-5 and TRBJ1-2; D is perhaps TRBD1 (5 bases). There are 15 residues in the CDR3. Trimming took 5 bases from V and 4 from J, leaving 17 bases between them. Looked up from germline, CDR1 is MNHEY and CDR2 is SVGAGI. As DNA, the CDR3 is TGTGCCAGCAGTAGGGACGGAGCCCTCTTCTATGGCTACACCTTC. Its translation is CASSRDGALFYGYTF.

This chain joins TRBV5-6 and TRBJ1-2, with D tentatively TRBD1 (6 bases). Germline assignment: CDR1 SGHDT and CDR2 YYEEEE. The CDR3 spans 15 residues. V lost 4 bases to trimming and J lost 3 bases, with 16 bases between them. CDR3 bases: TGTGCCAGCAGCGCGTGGGACACCCTTGACTATGGCTACACCTTC. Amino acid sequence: CASSAWDTLDYGYTF.

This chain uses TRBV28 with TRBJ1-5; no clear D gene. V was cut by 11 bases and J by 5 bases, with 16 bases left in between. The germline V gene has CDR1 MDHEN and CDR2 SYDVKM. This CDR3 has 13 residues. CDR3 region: CALGGRPDQPQHF. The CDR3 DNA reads TGTGCCCTCGGAGGGCGGCCTGATCAGCCCCAGCATTTT.

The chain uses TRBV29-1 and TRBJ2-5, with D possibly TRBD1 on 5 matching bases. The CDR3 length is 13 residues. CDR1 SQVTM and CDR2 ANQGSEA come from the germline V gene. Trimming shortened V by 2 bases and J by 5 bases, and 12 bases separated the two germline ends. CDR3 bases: TGCAGCGTTGAACCAGACAGTTGGGAGACCCAGTACTTC. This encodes CSVEPDSWETQYF.

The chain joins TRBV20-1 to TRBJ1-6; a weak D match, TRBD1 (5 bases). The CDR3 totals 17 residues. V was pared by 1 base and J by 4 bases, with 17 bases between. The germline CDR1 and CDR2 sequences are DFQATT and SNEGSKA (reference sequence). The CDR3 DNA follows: TGCAGTGCTAGAGCCGGGGCTTCTAGCTCTTATAATTCACCCCTCCACTTT. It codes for CSARAGASSSYNSPLHF.

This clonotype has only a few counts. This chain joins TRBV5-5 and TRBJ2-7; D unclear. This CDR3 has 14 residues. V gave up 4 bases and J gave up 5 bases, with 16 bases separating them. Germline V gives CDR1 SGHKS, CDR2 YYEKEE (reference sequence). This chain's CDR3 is CASSPRRPGDEQYF. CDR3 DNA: TGTGCCAGCAGCCCACGGCGGCCCGGCGACGAGCAGTACTTC. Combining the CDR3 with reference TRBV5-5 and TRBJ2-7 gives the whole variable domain DAGVTQSPTHLIKTRGQQVTLRCSPISGHKSVSWYQQVLGQGPQFIFQYYEKEERGRGNFPDRFSARQFPNYSSELNVNALLLGDSALYLCASSPRRPGDEQYFGPGTRLTVT.

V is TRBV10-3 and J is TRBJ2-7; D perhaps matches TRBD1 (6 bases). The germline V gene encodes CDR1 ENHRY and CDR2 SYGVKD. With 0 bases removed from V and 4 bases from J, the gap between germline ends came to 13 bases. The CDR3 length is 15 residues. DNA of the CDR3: TGTGCCATCAGTGAGTCTTCCAGGGGCCGATACGAGCAGTACTTC. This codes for CAISESSRGRYEQYF.

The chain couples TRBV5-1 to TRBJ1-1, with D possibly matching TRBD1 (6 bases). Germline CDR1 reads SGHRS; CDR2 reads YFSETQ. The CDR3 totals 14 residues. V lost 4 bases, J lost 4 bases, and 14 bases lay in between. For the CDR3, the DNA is TGCGCCAGCAGCAGGATGGGGGGGGCCACTGAAGCTTTCTTT. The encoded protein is CASSRMGGATEAFF.